This T cell receptor (beta chain) was sequenced in a study of identical twins. Regarding the study as a whole: Recombination models fit unrelated individuals' TCR alpha sharing but underestimated twins'.

With regard to this clonotype: Its cognate antigen is unknown. This could be a read error, since a much larger clone is one nucleotide away.

cDNA carried unique molecular identifiers, and a universal primer site was added by template switching. TCRdb reanalysed the 5' RACE reads using MiXCR and keeps one entry per CDR3 protein. The sample lists approximately 1.8 million distinct CDR3 sequences; about 32% were seen once. Germline CDR1 is MNHEY and CDR2 is SVGAGI. The CDR3 is 13 amino acids. Material for sequencing was cord blood. The genes are TRBV6-5 and TRBJ2-4, with D possibly being TRBD2 (6 bases). Matching the DNA end better, TRBJ2-5 makes the J call doubtful. This receptor was identified in a newborn girl in good health. The DNA of the CDR3 is TGTGCCAGCGGTCCGGACTATCAAGAGACCCAGTACTTC. This sequence encodes CASGPDYQETQYF.